A selection of T cell receptor beta chains follows, all from one sample in a study of T-cell reconstitution after alpha-beta-depleted transplantation in children. TCRdb independently ran MiXCR on the PCR reads; one entry per CDR3 protein. The sample has some 840,000 distinct CDR3 sequences; roughly 15% are singletons. The specimen was PBMCs, mostly from graft donor cells, collected 360 days after TCRalphabeta/CD19-depleted stem cell transplant. The origin of the receptors is a male patient aged 10 to 17 who had a stem cell transplant for acute lymphoblastic leukemia, so the T cells may come from the graft donor. Both conserved end residues are part of each CDR3. The D gene is left open where the match is weak. For some rows the clone size is stated as once, few or many, or as a class when expanded; others skip it.

j_call: TRBJ2-3; clone_size: .; cdr3_length: 16; v_call: TRBV3-1; d_call: .; cdr3_nt: TGTGCCAGCACCCAAGATACGTGGGTGAGCACAGATACGCAGTATTTT; cdr3_aa: CASTQDTWVSTDTQYF
j_call: TRBJ1-4; clone_size: .; cdr3_length: 16; v_call: TRBV6-1; d_call: TRBD1; cdr3_nt: TGTGCCAGCAGTGAACTACAGGGGGCAACTAATGAAAAACTGTTTTTT; cdr3_aa: CASSELQGATNEKLFF
j_call: TRBJ2-1; clone_size: .; cdr3_length: 15; v_call: TRBV10-3; d_call: TRBD2; cdr3_nt: TGTGCCATCAGGCCCCTAGCGGGAGGGAACAATGAGCAGTTCTTC; cdr3_aa: CAIRPLAGGNNEQFF
j_call: TRBJ1-2; clone_size: few; cdr3_length: 15; v_call: TRBV20-1; d_call: TRBD1; cdr3_nt: TGCAGTGCTAGTTCTAGGACAGGGGGCTTCTATGGCTACACCTTC; cdr3_aa: CSASSRTGGFYGYTF
j_call: TRBJ2-1; clone_size: few; cdr3_length: 21; v_call: TRBV20-1; d_call: .; cdr3_nt: TGCAGTGCTAGAGAAGGTCTTCGGGGCGGGAGAGGGGGCCCCTCCTACAATGAGCAGTTCTTC; cdr3_aa: CSAREGLRGGRGGPSYNEQFF
j_call: TRBJ2-2; clone_size: .; cdr3_length: 16; v_call: TRBV14; d_call: .; cdr3_nt: TGTGCCAGCAGCCAAGTGGACTACTGGAACACCGGGGAGCTGTTTTTT; cdr3_aa: CASSQVDYWNTGELFF
j_call: TRBJ2-4; clone_size: few; cdr3_length: 15; v_call: TRBV6-2/TRBV6-3; d_call: .; cdr3_nt: TGTGCCAGCAGCGACGGGGGTATAGCCAAAAACATTCAGTACTTC; cdr3_aa: CASSDGGIAKNIQYF
j_call: TRBJ2-2; clone_size: few; cdr3_length: 15; v_call: TRBV20-1; d_call: .; cdr3_nt: TGCAGTGCTAGTTCCCGGCACTTGACCACCGGGGAGCTGTTTTTT; cdr3_aa: CSASSRHLTTGELFF
j_call: TRBJ2-1; clone_size: .; cdr3_length: 14; v_call: TRBV4-1; d_call: .; cdr3_nt: TGCGCCAGCAGCCAAGTCTCGAGCAACCCTGAGCAGTTCTTC; cdr3_aa: CASSQVSSNPEQFF
j_call: TRBJ1-4; clone_size: few; cdr3_length: 14; v_call: TRBV2; d_call: TRBD1; cdr3_nt: TGTGCCAGCAGCCTCCCGGGACAGGCTGAAAAACTGTTTTTT; cdr3_aa: CASSLPGQAEKLFF
j_call: TRBJ1-1; clone_size: few; cdr3_length: 16; v_call: TRBV4-1; d_call: .; cdr3_nt: TGCGCCAGCAGCCAAGTTGGGGGCCAGATGAACACTGAAGCTTTCTTT; cdr3_aa: CASSQVGGQMNTEAFF
j_call: TRBJ1-5; clone_size: .; cdr3_length: 14; v_call: TRBV29-1; d_call: .; cdr3_nt: TGCAGCGTTGGTTCGGGGGTCGGCAATCAGCCCCAGCATTTT; cdr3_aa: CSVGSGVGNQPQHF
j_call: TRBJ2-3; clone_size: .; cdr3_length: 16; v_call: TRBV7-9; d_call: .; cdr3_nt: TGTGCCAGCAGCTTAGTCGGACTAAGGGGGACAGATACGCAGTATTTT; cdr3_aa: CASSLVGLRGTDTQYF
j_call: TRBJ2-5; clone_size: .; cdr3_length: 13; v_call: TRBV28; d_call: .; cdr3_nt: TGTGTCGCTTCGCGAAGGGGTCGGGAGACCCAGTACTTC; cdr3_aa: CVASRRGRETQYF
j_call: TRBJ2-5; clone_size: .; cdr3_length: 16; v_call: TRBV20-1; d_call: TRBD1; cdr3_nt: TGCAGTGCTAGGTACCGGGACAGGGCGCTACAAGAGACCCAGTACTTC; cdr3_aa: CSARYRDRALQETQYF
j_call: TRBJ1-1; clone_size: .; cdr3_length: 15; v_call: TRBV18; d_call: .; cdr3_nt: TGTGCCAGCTCACCATTTGATGGGGGATACACTGAAGCTTTCTTT; cdr3_aa: CASSPFDGGYTEAFF
j_call: TRBJ2-2; clone_size: few; cdr3_length: 12; v_call: TRBV13; d_call: TRBD1; cdr3_nt: TGTGCCAGCGGGGGACAGTCCGGGGAGCTGTTTTTT; cdr3_aa: CASGGQSGELFF
j_call: TRBJ1-5; clone_size: .; cdr3_length: 21; v_call: TRBV7-2; d_call: TRBD1; cdr3_nt: TGTGCCAGCAGCTTAGCGGTGGGGCCGACAGGGGTCTCACTGCGGGGTCAGCCCCAGCATTTT; cdr3_aa: CASSLAVGPTGVSLRGQPQHF
j_call: TRBJ2-1; clone_size: many; cdr3_length: 15; v_call: TRBV10-2; d_call: .; cdr3_nt: TGCGCCAGCAGTACTAGGACTTCGACCTACAATGAGCAGTTCTTC; cdr3_aa: CASSTRTSTYNEQFF
j_call: TRBJ2-7; clone_size: few; cdr3_length: 11; v_call: TRBV29-1; d_call: .; cdr3_nt: TGCAGCGTTGAAGATACTTACGAGCAGTACTTC; cdr3_aa: CSVEDTYEQYF
j_call: TRBJ1-1; clone_size: .; cdr3_length: 14; v_call: TRBV9; d_call: TRBD1; cdr3_nt: TGTGCCAGCAGCGTGACAGGGATAGTAACTGAAGCTTTCTTT; cdr3_aa: CASSVTGIVTEAFF
j_call: TRBJ2-1; clone_size: few; cdr3_length: 17; v_call: TRBV4-1; d_call: .; cdr3_nt: TGCGCCAGCAGCCAGACCACCGTAGAAAGCTCCTACAATGAGCAGTTCTTC; cdr3_aa: CASSQTTVESSYNEQFF
j_call: TRBJ2-5; clone_size: .; cdr3_length: 15; v_call: TRBV19; d_call: TRBD2; cdr3_nt: TGTGCCACCCGACTAGCGGGAGGGCGTCAAGAGACCCAGTACTTC; cdr3_aa: CATRLAGGRQETQYF
j_call: TRBJ1-1; clone_size: few; cdr3_length: 11; v_call: TRBV20-1; d_call: .; cdr3_nt: TGCAGTGCTAGAGATTATGCTGAAGCTTTCTTT; cdr3_aa: CSARDYAEAFF
j_call: TRBJ2-5; clone_size: few; cdr3_length: 12; v_call: TRBV27; d_call: .; cdr3_nt: TGTACCTCATGGGACTTCCAAGAGACCCAGTACTTC; cdr3_aa: CTSWDFQETQYF
j_call: TRBJ1-2; clone_size: .; cdr3_length: 14; v_call: TRBV6-2/TRBV6-3; d_call: .; cdr3_nt: TGTGCCAGCAGTTACGGACAGCAGATTTATGGCTACACCTTC; cdr3_aa: CASSYGQQIYGYTF
j_call: TRBJ2-3; clone_size: few; cdr3_length: 17; v_call: TRBV11-1; d_call: TRBD2; cdr3_nt: TGTGCCAGCAGCTTAGCTCGTAGCGGGGCTAGCACAGATACGCAGTATTTT; cdr3_aa: CASSLARSGASTDTQYF
j_call: TRBJ2-1; clone_size: few; cdr3_length: 15; v_call: TRBV4-1; d_call: .; cdr3_nt: TGCGCCAGCAGCCAAGTCGTGGTCCGCTCGGATGAGCAGTTCTTC; cdr3_aa: CASSQVVVRSDEQFF
j_call: TRBJ2-4; clone_size: .; cdr3_length: 18; v_call: TRBV6-5; d_call: TRBD2; cdr3_nt: TGTGCCAGCAGTTATCTACTAGCGGGAGTCGGCGGGGAAAACGTTCAGTACTTC; cdr3_aa: CASSYLLAGVGGENVQYF
j_call: TRBJ2-5; clone_size: few; cdr3_length: 14; v_call: TRBV5-1; d_call: TRBD2; cdr3_nt: TGCGCCAGCAGCCCGGGGACTACCGAAGAGACCCAGTACTTC; cdr3_aa: CASSPGTTEETQYF
j_call: TRBJ2-3; clone_size: .; cdr3_length: 15; v_call: TRBV27; d_call: .; cdr3_nt: TGTGCCAGCAGTTTTGGGCTACGCCCCACAGATACGCAGTATTTT; cdr3_aa: CASSFGLRPTDTQYF
j_call: TRBJ1-4; clone_size: .; cdr3_length: 15; v_call: TRBV5-1; d_call: TRBD1; cdr3_nt: TGCGCCAGCCACGATCCGGGACAGGCGACTGAAAAACTGTTTTTT; cdr3_aa: CASHDPGQATEKLFF
j_call: TRBJ2-7; clone_size: few; cdr3_length: 11; v_call: TRBV30; d_call: .; cdr3_nt: TGTGCCTGGAGTGTGCCCCAGGTGCAGTACTTC; cdr3_aa: CAWSVPQVQYF
j_call: TRBJ2-1; clone_size: many; cdr3_length: 15; v_call: TRBV18; d_call: .; cdr3_nt: TGTGCCAGCTCACCGCAGCGGGCATCCTACAATGAGCAGTTCTTC; cdr3_aa: CASSPQRASYNEQFF
j_call: TRBJ2-5; clone_size: .; cdr3_length: 16; v_call: TRBV3-1; d_call: TRBD2; cdr3_nt: TGTGCCAGCAGCCCCGGGACTAGCGGGTGGTACGAGACCCAGTACTTC; cdr3_aa: CASSPGTSGWYETQYF
j_call: TRBJ1-2; clone_size: .; cdr3_length: 12; v_call: TRBV5-1; d_call: .; cdr3_nt: TGCGCCAGCAGCTCAAACGGGGCGGGCTACACCTTC; cdr3_aa: CASSSNGAGYTF
j_call: TRBJ1-1; clone_size: many; cdr3_length: 14; v_call: TRBV4-1; d_call: .; cdr3_nt: TGCGCCAGCAGCTACATAGGAGGAAACACTGAAGCTTTCTTT; cdr3_aa: CASSYIGGNTEAFF
j_call: TRBJ2-5; clone_size: few; cdr3_length: 13; v_call: TRBV10-3; d_call: TRBD2; cdr3_nt: TGTGCCATCAGCCTTAGCGGGAAAGAGACCCAGTACTTC; cdr3_aa: CAISLSGKETQYF
j_call: TRBJ2-3; clone_size: .; cdr3_length: 15; v_call: TRBV20-1; d_call: TRBD1; cdr3_nt: TGCAGTGCTTTCACCCCAGGGGGAAACACAGATACGCAGTATTTT; cdr3_aa: CSAFTPGGNTDTQYF
j_call: TRBJ2-5; clone_size: few; cdr3_length: 15; v_call: TRBV5-1; d_call: TRBD1; cdr3_nt: TGCGCCAGCAGCTTAACGGGGACAGACCAAGAGACCCAGTACTTC; cdr3_aa: CASSLTGTDQETQYF
j_call: TRBJ2-1; clone_size: .; cdr3_length: 15; v_call: TRBV7-3; d_call: .; cdr3_nt: TGTGCCAGCAGCTTAGGCGGAGGGATCCCCAATGAGCAGTTCTTC; cdr3_aa: CASSLGGGIPNEQFF
j_call: TRBJ1-5; clone_size: .; cdr3_length: 14; v_call: TRBV12-3/TRBV12-4; d_call: .; cdr3_nt: TGTGCCAGCAGCAGGACAGACGGCCATCAGCCCCAGCATTTT; cdr3_aa: CASSRTDGHQPQHF
j_call: TRBJ2-1; clone_size: few; cdr3_length: 16; v_call: TRBV7-2; d_call: .; cdr3_nt: TGTGCCAGCAGCTTAGCGTCGGCAGGGCTTTACAATGAGCAGTTCTTC; cdr3_aa: CASSLASAGLYNEQFF
j_call: TRBJ2-1; clone_size: .; cdr3_length: 15; v_call: TRBV11-2; d_call: .; cdr3_nt: TGTGCCAGCAGCTTACGTCGGACTGGGTACAATGAGCAGTTCTTC; cdr3_aa: CASSLRRTGYNEQFF
j_call: TRBJ2-7; clone_size: few; cdr3_length: 15; v_call: TRBV5-1; d_call: .; cdr3_nt: TGCGCCAGCAGGGACCCCCTTCGGACAAACTACGAGCAGTACTTC; cdr3_aa: CASRDPLRTNYEQYF
j_call: TRBJ2-7; clone_size: few; cdr3_length: 13; v_call: TRBV7-9; d_call: .; cdr3_nt: TGTGCCAGCTGGGGCGATGGCCTCGGCGAGCAGTACTTC; cdr3_aa: CASWGDGLGEQYF
j_call: TRBJ1-2; clone_size: few; cdr3_length: 15; v_call: TRBV20-1; d_call: .; cdr3_nt: TGCAGTGCTAGAGGAGACAGGTTCTCTAACTATGGCTACACCTTC; cdr3_aa: CSARGDRFSNYGYTF
j_call: TRBJ2-2; clone_size: few; cdr3_length: 17; v_call: TRBV7-2; d_call: TRBD1; cdr3_nt: TGTGCCAGCAGCTTGGGCCCGGGACAGGGGTTTTACGGGGAGCTGTTTTTT; cdr3_aa: CASSLGPGQGFYGELFF
j_call: TRBJ2-2; clone_size: .; cdr3_length: 16; v_call: TRBV2; d_call: TRBD1; cdr3_nt: TGTGCCAGCAGCACCCGCGGCAGGGGGTTGGGCGGGGAGCTGTTTTTT; cdr3_aa: CASSTRGRGLGGELFF
j_call: TRBJ2-1; clone_size: few; cdr3_length: 15; v_call: TRBV27; d_call: .; cdr3_nt: TGTGCCAGCAGTATATGGGACGGAACCTACAATGAGCAGTTCTTC; cdr3_aa: CASSIWDGTYNEQFF
j_call: TRBJ2-4; clone_size: few; cdr3_length: 21; v_call: TRBV3-1; d_call: TRBD2; cdr3_nt: TGTGCCAGCAGCCCCACCCGAACGACTAGCGGGAGGACTCTAGCCAAAAACATTCAGTACTTC; cdr3_aa: CASSPTRTTSGRTLAKNIQYF
j_call: TRBJ2-4; clone_size: few; cdr3_length: 19; v_call: TRBV4-1; d_call: .; cdr3_nt: TGCGCCAGCAGCCAAGTACGACTTAGCGGCCTCGGAGCCAAAAACATTCAGTACTTC; cdr3_aa: CASSQVRLSGLGAKNIQYF
j_call: TRBJ2-3; clone_size: .; cdr3_length: 16; v_call: TRBV11-2; d_call: .; cdr3_nt: TGTGCCAGCAGCGGGGTAGTGGGGTCAAGCACAGATACGCAGTATTTT; cdr3_aa: CASSGVVGSSTDTQYF
j_call: TRBJ2-3; clone_size: many; cdr3_length: 16; v_call: TRBV29-1; d_call: .; cdr3_nt: TGCAGCGTTGTGGGTCGTGTGGCCCGGAGCACAGATACGCAGTATTTT; cdr3_aa: CSVVGRVARSTDTQYF